The 13 T cell receptor beta chains below come from one sample, sequenced in a study of post-analysis software for immune sequencing data. Study-wide findings and caveats: Five TRBV segments were significantly more frequent in patients than in controls. TRBV5-6, TRBV5-1 and TRBV20-1 were among these segments.

Their antigen targets remain unknown. Unique molecular identifiers were built into the TCR beta cDNA libraries. TCRdb re-derived calls from the PCR reads in MiXCR, one entry per CDR3 protein. The data contain approximately 660,000 distinct CDR3 sequences, 55% to 60% of them singletons. Sequenced material: blood. Receptors were obtained from a girl aged 2 to 10 with multiple sclerosis.

V usage is TRBV27 and J usage is TRBJ2-3; TRBD2 matches 8 bases. Germline V gene sequence: CDR1 MNHEY, CDR2 SMNVEV (reference sequence). The ends lost 4 bases at V and 0 bases at J; junction bases unmatched: 3. This CDR3 region has 15 residues. The CDR3 DNA reads TGTGCCAGCAGTTCAGCGGGAGCTAGCACAGATACGCAGTATTTT. This gives the protein CASSSAGASTDTQYF.

V gene TRBV7-9 combines with J gene TRBJ2-5; 11 nucleotides agree with TRBD1. Per the germline V gene, CDR1 is SEHNR and CDR2 is FQNEAQ (reference sequence). J was trimmed by 12 bases and V by 5 bases; bases with no gene match: 8. The CDR3 runs to 13 residues. The CDR3 loop is CASSPGQGARKYF. The CDR3 nucleotides are TGTGCCAGCAGCCCTGGACAGGGGGCCCGCAAGTACTTC.

This chain links TRBV6-2 or TRBV6-3 with TRBJ1-1; D uncertain. The CDR3 loop spans 19 amino acids. Deletions cut 8 bases from V and 5 bases from J, with 33 bases between. Germline CDR1 is MNHEY and CDR2 is SVGEGT. The CDR3 bases are TGTGCCAGCTTCCGCGGTGCAAAAACAAGCGGTAGTAAATCGACTGAAGCTTTCTTT. The encoded protein is CASFRGAKTSGSKSTEAFF.

The chain recombines TRBV20-1 with TRBJ1-1; TRBD1 is a possible D gene (6 bases). The CDR3 has 13 residues. Per the germline V gene, CDR1 is DFQATT and CDR2 is SNEGSKA (reference sequence). Deletions cut 2 bases from V and 3 bases from J, with 10 bases between. The CDR3 sequence: CSARQGFDTEAFF. The CDR3 coding sequence is TGCAGTGCTAGACAGGGGTTTGACACTGAAGCTTTCTTT.

CDR3 in DNA: TGTGCCATCGGGAGGACTGAGGCCGACAATGAGCAGTTCTTC. Translation gives CAIGRTEADNEQFF. The chain combines TRBV12-3 or TRBV12-4 with TRBJ2-1; 7 bases agree with TRBD2. This CDR3 is 14 amino acids long. After removal of 10 bases from V and 5 bases from J, the junction contained 11 bases not matched to a gene.

This clonotype was detected many times. The chain combines TRBV5-1 with TRBJ1-1; unclear D gene. Germline CDR1 and CDR2: SGHRS and YFSETQ. V lost 4 bases to trimming and J lost 1 base, with 8 bases between them. The CDR3 covers 13 residues. In DNA form, the CDR3 reads TGCGCCAGCAGCCTTGGAGCGAACACTGAAGCTTTCTTT. Its translation is CASSLGANTEAFF.

This chain links TRBV6-4 with TRBJ1-1; TRBD1 matches at 9 bases. This CDR3 spans 15 amino acids. From germline, CDR1 is MRHNA and CDR2 SNTAGT. J was trimmed by 1 base and V by 6 bases; bases with no gene match: 6. The CDR3 nucleotides are TGTGCCAGCAGGGACAGGGGTTTGGCGAACACTGAAGCTTTCTTT. It is translated as CASRDRGLANTEAFF.

This clonotype has more than one count but fewer than ten. This chain joins TRBV6-5 and TRBJ2-7, with D tentatively TRBD1 (7 bases). V dropped 0 bases and J dropped 3 bases, with 21 bases sitting between them. Germline CDR1 MNHEY, CDR2 SVGAGI. CDR3 size: 18 residues. The CDR3 DNA reads TGTGCCAGCAGTTACTCGATCAGGAGGGGAGGACAGGACTACGAGCAGTACTTC. Protein product: CASSYSIRRGGQDYEQYF.

The rearrangement links TRBV10-3 to TRBJ1-4; 7 bases line up with TRBD1. The junction had 17 bases not matched to a gene; V was cut back by 11 bases and J by 5 bases. Germline CDR1 and CDR2: ENHRY and SYGVKD. The CDR3 loop spans 16 amino acids. CDR3 loop: CAASGDRALLNEKLFF. The CDR3 region has the DNA TGTGCCGCCAGCGGCGACAGGGCCCTATTAAATGAAAAACTGTTTTTT.

This clonotype was picked up a small number of times. The V gene is TRBV12-3 or TRBV12-4, the J gene TRBJ1-2; 9 bases map to TRBD1. V lost 7 bases to trimming and J lost 4 bases; unmatched junction nucleotides: 7. The CDR3 is 14 amino acids. The CDR3 reads CASTRTGGSYGYTF. The CDR3 DNA is TGTGCCAGCACCAGAACAGGGGGCAGCTATGGCTACACCTTC.

V is TRBV12-3 or TRBV12-4 and J is TRBJ1-5; TRBD1 matches at 7 bases. The V and J ends lost 3 bases and 0 bases, in that order; junction bases with no gene match: 5. There are 16 residues in the CDR3. In DNA, the CDR3 is TGTGCCAGCAGTTTGGAGGGGGCAGGTAGCAATCAGCCCCAGCATTTT. Amino acids: CASSLEGAGSNQPQHF.

The table lists this clonotype with a few counts. V gene TRBV4-1 combines with J gene TRBJ2-7, with 7 bases matching TRBD2. There are 17 residues in the CDR3. CDR1 is MGHRA, CDR2 YSYEKL, per germline. V lost 4 bases and J lost 0; bases outside the gene matches: 12. This chain's CDR3 is CASSLFLGLLGSYEQYF. The CDR3 DNA reads as TGCGCCAGCAGCCTATTTTTGGGACTACTCGGCTCCTACGAGCAGTACTTC.

V is TRBV11-2 and J is TRBJ1-6; 8 bases match TRBD1. V shed 9 bases and J 8 bases; nucleotides not matched to a gene: 12. Germline V lookup: CDR1 SGHAT, CDR2 FQNNGV. The CDR3 extends over 15 amino acids. CDR3 in DNA: TGTGCCAGTAGCCTTATCAGACAGGGGTATTCACCCCTCCACTTT. Translating it yields CASSLIRQGYSPLHF.